This TCR beta chain came from a study of technical replicates of blood from several donors. Only in-frame clones appear in the TCRdb table, and some are missing; sequencing was by immunoSEQ multiplex PCR. In the table there are approximately 81,000 clones, approximately 96% of which are singletons. The germline V gene has CDR1 MNHEY and CDR2 SMNVEV (reference sequence). The CDR3 extends over 14 amino acids. V was pared by 10 bases and J by 5 bases, with 6 bases of the junction left unmatched. The specimen sequenced was T cells isolated from PBMCs. The genes are TRBV27 and TRBJ2-2; 11 bases match TRBD1. This TCR came from a human donor in good health. CDR3 residues: CATGQGAYTGELFF. The CDR3 nucleotides read TGTGCCACCGGACAGGGGGCTTATACCGGGGAGCTGTTTTTT.